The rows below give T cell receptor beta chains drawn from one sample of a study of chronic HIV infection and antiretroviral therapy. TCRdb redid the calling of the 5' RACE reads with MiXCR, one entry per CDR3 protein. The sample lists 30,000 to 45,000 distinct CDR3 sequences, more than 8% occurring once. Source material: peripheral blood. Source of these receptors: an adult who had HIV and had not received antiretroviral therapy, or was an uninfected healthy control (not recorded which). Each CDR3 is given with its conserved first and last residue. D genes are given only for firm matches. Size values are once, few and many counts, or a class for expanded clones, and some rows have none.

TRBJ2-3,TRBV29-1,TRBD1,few,TGCAGCGTGAGGGACAGGGTAGTAACAGATACGCAGTATTTT,CSVRDRVVTDTQYF
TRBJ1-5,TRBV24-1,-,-,TGTGCCACCAGTGACAACAGGGTTAGCAATCAGCCCCAGCATTTT,CATSDNRVSNQPQHF
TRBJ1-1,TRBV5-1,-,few,TGCGCCAGCAGTTCTATCCAGGGTGGAAGGACTGAAGCTTTCTTT,CASSSIQGGRTEAFF
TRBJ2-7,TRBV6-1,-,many,TGTGCCAGCAGCAACTACGAGCAGTACTTC,CASSNYEQYF
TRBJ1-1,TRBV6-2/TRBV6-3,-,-,TGTGCCGCCGGGACCCTTATTAAGTTT,CAAGTLIKF
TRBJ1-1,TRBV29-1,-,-,TGCAGCGTTGAATCGGCTGGGGGCACTGAAGCTTTCTTT,CSVESAGGTEAFF
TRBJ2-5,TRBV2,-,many,TGTGCCAGCAGTAGAGAGACCCAGTACTTC,CASSRETQYF
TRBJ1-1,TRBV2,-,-,TGTGCCAGCAGCAACGGGGTTGAAGCTTTCTTT,CASSNGVEAFF
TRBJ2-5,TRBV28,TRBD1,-,TGTGCCAGCAGTCCCTCGGACAGGATAAAGACCCAGTACTTC,CASSPSDRIKTQYF
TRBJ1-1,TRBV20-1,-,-,TGCAGTGCTTGGGACACGAACACTGAAGCTTTCTTT,CSAWDTNTEAFF
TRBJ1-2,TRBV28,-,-,TGTGCCAGCAGTACCACAGCCAACTATGGCTACACCTTC,CASSTTANYGYTF
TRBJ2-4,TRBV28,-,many,TGTGCCAGCAGAACCCTGGATAACAAAAACATTCAGTACTTC,CASRTLDNKNIQYF
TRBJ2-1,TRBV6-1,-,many,TGTGCCAGCAGCGAAAGAGGTAATGAGCAGTTCTTC,CASSERGNEQFF
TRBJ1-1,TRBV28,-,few,TGTGCCAGCAGTTTGGGCGGTGGAAGAAACACTGAAGCTTTCTTT,CASSLGGGRNTEAFF
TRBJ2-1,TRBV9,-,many,TGTGCCAGCAGCGTAGACGGGACACGCTACAATGAGCAGTTCTTC,CASSVDGTRYNEQFF
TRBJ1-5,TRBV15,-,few,TGTGCCACCAGCAGAGCCCCTGGGTGGCCCCAGCATTTT,CATSRAPGWPQHF
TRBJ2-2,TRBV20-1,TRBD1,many,TGCAGTGCTAGAAGGGACAGGGGGCGTGTTGACACCGGGGAGCTGTTTTTT,CSARRDRGRVDTGELFF
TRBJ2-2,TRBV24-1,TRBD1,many,TGTGCCACCAGTGATCCCCGGGACAGCTCGAACACCGGGGAGCTGTTTTTT,CATSDPRDSSNTGELFF
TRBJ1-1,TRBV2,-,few,TGTGCCAGCATGGGCGGAATAATGAACACTGAAGCTTTCTTT,CASMGGIMNTEAFF
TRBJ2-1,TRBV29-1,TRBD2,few,TGCAGCGTTGAGGGGACTAGAGGTAATGAGCAGTTCTTC,CSVEGTRGNEQFF
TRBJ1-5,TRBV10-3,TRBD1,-,TGTGCCATCAGTCTGGGACAGAAGAATCAGCCCCAGCATTTT,CAISLGQKNQPQHF
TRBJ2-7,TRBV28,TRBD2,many,TGTGCCAGCAGCCGACTAGCGACCACCTACGAGCAGTACTTC,CASSRLATTYEQYF
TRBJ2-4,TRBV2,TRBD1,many,TGTGCCAGCAGATCAGGACAGGAAAACATTCAGTACTTC,CASRSGQENIQYF
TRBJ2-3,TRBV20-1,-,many,TGCAGTGCTAGTCGAGGGGCGCTGAGCACAGATACGCAGTATTTT,CSASRGALSTDTQYF
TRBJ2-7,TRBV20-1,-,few,TGCAGTGCTAGTCGCGGGATGTACGAGCAGTACTTC,CSASRGMYEQYF
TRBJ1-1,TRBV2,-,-,TGTGCCAGCAGAGGAAGAACTATGAACACTGAAACTTTCTTT,CASRGRTMNTETFF
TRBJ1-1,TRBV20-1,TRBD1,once,TGCAGTGCTAGGGGGACAGGCCGCACTGAAACTTTCTTT,CSARGTGRTETFF